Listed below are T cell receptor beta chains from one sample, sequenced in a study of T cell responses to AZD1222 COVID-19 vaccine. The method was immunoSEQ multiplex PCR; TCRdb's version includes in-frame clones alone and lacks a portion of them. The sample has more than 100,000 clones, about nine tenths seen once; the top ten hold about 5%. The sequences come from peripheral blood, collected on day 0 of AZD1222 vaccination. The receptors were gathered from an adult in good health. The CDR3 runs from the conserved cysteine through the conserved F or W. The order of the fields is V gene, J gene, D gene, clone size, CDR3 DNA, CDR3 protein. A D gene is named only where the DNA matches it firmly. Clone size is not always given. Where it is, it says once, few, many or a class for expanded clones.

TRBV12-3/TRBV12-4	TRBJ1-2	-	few	TGTGCCAGCAGTTTAGGTAGGAAGGGCTACACCTTC	CASSLGRKGYTF
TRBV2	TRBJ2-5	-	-	TGTGCCAGCAGGGCCGCGGGGGAGACCCAGTACTTC	CASRAAGETQYF
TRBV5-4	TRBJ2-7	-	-	TGTGCCAGCAGCTTCGCGGGGAACGAGCAGTACTTC	CASSFAGNEQYF
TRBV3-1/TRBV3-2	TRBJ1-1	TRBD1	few	TGTGCCAGCAGCCAAGGTGGGACAGGGAATAGGAACACTGAAGCTTTCTTT	CASSQGGTGNRNTEAFF
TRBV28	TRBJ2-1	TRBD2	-	TGTGCCAGCAGCAGCGGGGCCAACAATGAGCAGTTCTTC	CASSSGANNEQFF
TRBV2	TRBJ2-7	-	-	TGTGCCACCGACGGACGGACCTACGAGCAGTACTTC	CATDGRTYEQYF
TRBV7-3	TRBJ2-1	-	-	TGTGCCAGCAGCTTAACTTCCCAGGGGTATCACGAGCAGTTCTTC	CASSLTSQGYHEQFF
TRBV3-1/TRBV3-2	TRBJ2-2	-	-	TGTGCCAGCAGGACAGTTAACACCGGGGAGCTGTTTTTT	CASRTVNTGELFF
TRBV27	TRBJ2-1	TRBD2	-	TGTGCCAGCAGTCCATTACGACTAGCGGGGGCCTTCAATGAGCAGTTCTTC	CASSPLRLAGAFNEQFF
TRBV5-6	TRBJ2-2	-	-	TGTGCCAGCAGATGGGGGAATGCCGGGGAGCTGTTTTTT	CASRWGNAGELFF
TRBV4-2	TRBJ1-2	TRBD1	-	TGTGCCAGCAGCCAAGGACAGGGCGACAACTATGGCTACACCTTC	CASSQGQGDNYGYTF
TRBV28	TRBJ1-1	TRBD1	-	TGTGCCAGCAGTTCATGGACAGGAGGTGGGACTGAAGCTTTCTTT	CASSSWTGGGTEAFF
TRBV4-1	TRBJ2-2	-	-	TGCGCCAGCAGCCCACCGGGAGATTCGAACACCGGGGAGCTGTTTTTT	CASSPPGDSNTGELFF
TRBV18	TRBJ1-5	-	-	TGTGCCAGCTCACCAGGCAGGGATCAGCCCCAGCATTTT	CASSPGRDQPQHF
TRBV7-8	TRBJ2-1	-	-	TGTGCCAGCAGCTTAAGGGGAAACTACAATGAGCAGTTCTTC	CASSLRGNYNEQFF
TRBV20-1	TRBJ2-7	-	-	TGCAGTGCCCCGGGGAGGTACGAGCAGTACTTC	CSAPGRYEQYF
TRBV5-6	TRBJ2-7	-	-	TGTGCCAGCAGCTTTAGGGTAGCGCGATACGAGCAGTACTTC	CASSFRVARYEQYF
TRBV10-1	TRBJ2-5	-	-	TGCGCCAGCAGTGAGTCTACGGCACGAGCCCAGTACTTC	CASSESTARAQYF
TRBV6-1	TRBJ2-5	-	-	TGTGCCAGCAGTGAACCGGGCCAGCGAGAGACCCAGTACTTC	CASSEPGQRETQYF
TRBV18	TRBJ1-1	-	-	TGTGCCAGCTCACAGCCGGGCAGGGGGAACACTGAAGCTTTCTTT	CASSQPGRGNTEAFF
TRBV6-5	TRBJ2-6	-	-	TGTGCCAGCACCTTCTCGGGGAGTGGGGCCAACGTCCTGACTTTC	CASTFSGSGANVLTF
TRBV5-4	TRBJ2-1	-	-	TGTGCCAGCAGCCGCTCTCTGGGGGGGGGCTTTGACGATGAGCAGTTCTTC	CASSRSLGGGFDDEQFF
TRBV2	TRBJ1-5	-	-	TGTGCCAGCAAACGGGATAGCAATCAGCCCCAGCATTTT	CASKRDSNQPQHF
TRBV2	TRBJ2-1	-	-	TGTGCCAGCAGTGAAGGGACAGCCCCTTCTAATGAGCAGTTCTTC	CASSEGTAPSNEQFF
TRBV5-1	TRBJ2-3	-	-	TGCGCCAGCAGCACCAACCGGCCAAGCACAGATACGCAGTATTTT	CASSTNRPSTDTQYF
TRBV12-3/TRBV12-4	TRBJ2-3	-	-	TGTGCCAGCAGTAGAGTCACAGATACGCAGTATTTT	CASSRVTDTQYF
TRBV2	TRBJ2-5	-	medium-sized	TGTGCCAGCAGTGATGACCAAGGGGGCCAAGAGACCCAGTACTTC	CASSDDQGGQETQYF
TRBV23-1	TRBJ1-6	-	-	TGCGCCAGCAGTCCAGTGAAGACCGAAAATAATTCACCCCTCCACTTT	CASSPVKTENNSPLHF
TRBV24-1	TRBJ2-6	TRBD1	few	TGTGCCACCAGTGACGGTCCCGGGACAGGGTCAGCCCCCTCTGGGGCCAACGTCCTGACTTTC	CATSDGPGTGSAPSGANVLTF
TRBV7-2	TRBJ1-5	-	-	TGTGCCAGCAGCTTAAATAGCGGGGGCGTGAGTCAGCCCCAGCATTTT	CASSLNSGGVSQPQHF
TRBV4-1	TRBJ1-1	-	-	TGCGCCAGCAGCCAGGGGGGCAGGGGACTGAACACTGAAGCTTTCTTT	CASSQGGRGLNTEAFF
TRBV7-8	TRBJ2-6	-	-	TGTGCCAGCAGAATAGCATGGGACTCTGGGGCCAACGTCCTGACTTTC	CASRIAWDSGANVLTF
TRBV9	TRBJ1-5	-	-	TGTGCCAGCGGCGAGGTGTATCAGCCCCAGCATTTT	CASGEVYQPQHF
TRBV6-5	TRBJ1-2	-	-	TGTGCCAGCAGGTCGGACGGCCTCGACTATGGCTACACCTTC	CASRSDGLDYGYTF
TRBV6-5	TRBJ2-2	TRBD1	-	TGTGCCAGCAAGGGGGCTTCCGGGGAGCTGTTTTTT	CASKGASGELFF
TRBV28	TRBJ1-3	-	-	TGTGCCAGCACCCCTTGGGAGTATTCTGGAAACACCATATATTTT	CASTPWEYSGNTIYF
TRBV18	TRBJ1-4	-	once	TGTGCCAGCTCCCTCACAGGGTCGGCTAATGAAAAACTGTTTTTT	CASSLTGSANEKLFF
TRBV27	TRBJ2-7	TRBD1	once	TGTGCCAGCAGTTTATCCGGGACAGGGAACTACGAGCAGTACTTC	CASSLSGTGNYEQYF
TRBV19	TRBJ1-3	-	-	TGTGCCAGTAGGGAGGACCTCACTGGAAACACCATATATTTT	CASREDLTGNTIYF
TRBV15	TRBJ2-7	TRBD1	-	TGTGCCACCGCTACGGGGAATTCGGGGACAGGGAGGAACGAGCAGTACTTC	CATATGNSGTGRNEQYF
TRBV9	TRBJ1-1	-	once	TGTGCCAGCAGCCCCTACCCGGGAGGAGACACTGAAGCTTTCTTT	CASSPYPGGDTEAFF
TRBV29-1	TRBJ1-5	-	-	TGCAGCGTCTCCAGGGGTTTAGGACAGCCCCAGCATTTT	CSVSRGLGQPQHF
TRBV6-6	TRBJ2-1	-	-	TGTGCCAGCAGTTACTCGGCGTTACGGGACAATGAGCAGTTCTTC	CASSYSALRDNEQFF
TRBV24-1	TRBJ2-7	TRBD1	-	TGTGCCACCAGTGATCCGGGACAGGGTGCTTACGAGCAGTACTTC	CATSDPGQGAYEQYF
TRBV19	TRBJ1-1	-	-	TGTGCCAGTAGTATAGGGGACACGAACACTGAAGCTTTCTTT	CASSIGDTNTEAFF
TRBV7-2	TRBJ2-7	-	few	TGTGCCAGCAGCTTTGGCATCTCCTACGAGCAGTACTTC	CASSFGISYEQYF
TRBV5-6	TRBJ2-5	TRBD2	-	TGTGCCAGCAGCGGTAGCGGGGTAGAGACCCAGTACTTC	CASSGSGVETQYF
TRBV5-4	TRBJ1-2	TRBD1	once	TGTGCCAGCAGCATACAGGGGGTGGGAGGCTACACCTTC	CASSIQGVGGYTF
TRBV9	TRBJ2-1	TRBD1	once	TGTGCCAGCAGCCCCGGACAGGGGGCTAGTATGGAGTTCTTC	CASSPGQGASMEFF
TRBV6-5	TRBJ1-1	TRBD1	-	TGTGCCAGCGGGGACAGGGGAAAGGCTGAAGCTTTCTTT	CASGDRGKAEAFF